This TCR beta chain was captured by sequencing in a study of immune evolution from preneoplasia to lung adenocarcinoma. General observations from the study: Compared with EGFR-mutant or double wild-type lesions, KRAS-mutant nodules were more clonal. Later-stage lesions seemingly showed higher T cell density and diversity than normal lung.

TCRdb's table, derived via immunoSEQ multiplex PCR, lists solely in-frame clones and lacks some. Of 20,000 to 25,000 clones listed, around 75% are singletons. Germline CDR1 and CDR2: SEHNR and FQNEAQ (reference sequence). V gave up 5 bases and J gave up 0 bases, with 3 bases separating them. The CDR3 covers 12 residues. A word on this clone: What it binds is unknown.

Resections took place in Japan or China from the mid-2010s to the late 2010s. Sequencing was carried out using FFPE invasive lung adenocarcinoma tissue. This TCR derives from a person aged 60 to 70 with lung adenocarcinoma. The rearrangement links TRBV7-9 to TRBJ2-3; the D is unclear. CDR3 amino acids: CASSRSTDTQYF. In DNA, the CDR3 is TGTGCCAGCAGCCGGAGCACAGATACGCAGTATTTT.